What follows are 5 T cell receptor beta chains derived from one specimen sequenced in a study of tumor and adjacent non-tumor tissue in lung cancer. A modified ARM-PCR protocol with three rounds of nested PCR amplified TCRbeta. TCRdb reprocessed the multiplex PCR reads with MiXCR, giving one entry per CDR3 protein. The data hold about 120,000 distinct CDR3 sequences, with roughly 64% observed a single time. No cell sorting was done before RNA was extracted from the tissue. The sequencing sample was made of lung tumor tissue. These receptors originate from a man aged 25 to 40 with non-small cell lung cancer.

This chain joins TRBV11-2 and TRBJ1-1; D is possibly TRBD1 (5 bases). The V end was cut by 5 bases, the J end by 4 bases, with 20 bases between. CDR3 size: 16 residues. Germline V CDR1 and CDR2: SGHAT, FQNNGV. DNA of the CDR3: TGTGCCAGCAGCCACGCTTCCGGAACAAGGGGCACTGAAGCTTTCTTT. As protein: CASSHASGTRGTEAFF.

This clonotype has ten or more counts. V is TRBV5-1 and J is TRBJ2-3; TRBD2 matches 16 bases. The ends lost 0 bases at V and 4 bases at J; junction bases unmatched: 5. Germline CDR1 is SGHRS and CDR2 is YFSETQ. The CDR3 totals 18 residues. The CDR3 nucleotides are TGCGCCAGCAGCTTGGTCCCGGGACTAGCGGGAGGGCCAGATACGCAGTATTTT. Residues: CASSLVPGLAGGPDTQYF.

The chain combines TRBV10-3 with TRBJ2-7; the match to TRBD2 covers 14 bases. The germline gives CDR1 ENHRY, CDR2 SYGVKD. The trim removed 7 bases at V and 8 bases at J, leaving 10 bases unmatched. CDR3 length: 15 residues. CDR3 in DNA: TGTGCCATCATGGAGACTAGCGGGGGGGGATACAAGCAGTACTTC. Its protein product is CAIMETSGGGYKQYF.

A note on this clonotype: Given a much more abundant clone one base away, this may be a read error. The V and J genes are TRBV20-1 and TRBJ1-1; D is ambiguous. Germline CDR1 DFQATT, CDR2 SNEGSKA (reference sequence). V was clipped by 0 bases and J by 8 bases, with 10 bases between them. The CDR3 length is 12 residues. The CDR3 DNA follows: TGCAGTGCTAGAGAAGCCGAATGGGAAGCTTTCTTT. This sequence encodes CSAREAEWEAFF.

A word on this clonotype: It may be a read error: a sequence one base away is much more abundant. The chain recombines TRBV10-1 with TRBJ2-2; D might be TRBD1 (5 bases). Per the germline V gene, CDR1 is WNHNN and CDR2 is SYGVQD (reference sequence). CDR3 size: 12 residues. V was trimmed by 10 bases and J by 9 bases, leaving 15 bases between them. CDR3 in amino acids: CATRDGSRELFF. The CDR3 DNA reads as TGCGCCACCAGGGATGGGTCCAGGGAGCTGTTTTTT.